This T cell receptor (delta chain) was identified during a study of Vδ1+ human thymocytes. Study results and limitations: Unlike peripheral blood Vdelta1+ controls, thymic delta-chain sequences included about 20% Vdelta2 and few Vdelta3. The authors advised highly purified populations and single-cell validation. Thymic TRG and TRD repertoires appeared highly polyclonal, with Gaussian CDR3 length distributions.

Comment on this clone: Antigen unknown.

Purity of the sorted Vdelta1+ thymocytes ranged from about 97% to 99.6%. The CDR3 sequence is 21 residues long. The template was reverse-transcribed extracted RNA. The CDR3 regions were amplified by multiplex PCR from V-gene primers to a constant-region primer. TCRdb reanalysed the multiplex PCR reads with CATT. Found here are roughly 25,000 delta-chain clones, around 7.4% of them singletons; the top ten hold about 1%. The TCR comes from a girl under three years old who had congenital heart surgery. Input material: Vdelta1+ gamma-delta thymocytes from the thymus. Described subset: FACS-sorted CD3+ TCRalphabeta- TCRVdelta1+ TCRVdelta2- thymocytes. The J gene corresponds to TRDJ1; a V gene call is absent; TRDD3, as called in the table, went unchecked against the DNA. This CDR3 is CALGERDFVTGGYQYTDKLIF. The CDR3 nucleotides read TGTGCTCTTGGGGAAAGGGATTTCGTCACTGGGGGATACCAGTACACCGATAAACTCATCTTT.